This T cell receptor beta chain was recorded in a study of blood T cell repertoires in COVID-19. Clones were sequenced by immunoSEQ multiplex PCR, and TCRdb holds only the in-frame ones, with some missing. The table records about 83,000 clones, around 87% of them present only once. Germline CDR1 LGHDT, CDR2 YNNKEL (reference sequence). CDR3 size: 16 residues. The V end lost 1 base, the J end lost 4 bases, and 16 bases lay between the germline ends. The source material was peripheral blood. The chain links TRBV3-1 (or the pseudogene TRBV3-2) to TRBJ2-5; D might be TRBD2 (5 bases). The TCR was taken from a man at least 80 years old with active or convalescent COVID-19. The DNA for the CDR3 is TGTGCCAGCAGCCAAGTCATTACGGGATATGGAGAGACCCAGTACTTC. Translating it yields CASSQVITGYGETQYF.